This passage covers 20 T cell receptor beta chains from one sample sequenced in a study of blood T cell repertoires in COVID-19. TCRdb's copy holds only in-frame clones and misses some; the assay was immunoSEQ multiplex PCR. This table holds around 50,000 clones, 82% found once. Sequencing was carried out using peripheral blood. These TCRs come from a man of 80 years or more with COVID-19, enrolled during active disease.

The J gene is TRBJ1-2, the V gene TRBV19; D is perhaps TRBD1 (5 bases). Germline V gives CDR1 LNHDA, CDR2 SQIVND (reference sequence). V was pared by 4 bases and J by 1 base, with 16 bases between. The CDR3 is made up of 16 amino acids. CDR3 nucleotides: TGTGCCAGTAGTAAGAGCTCCGGCAGGGTTAACTATGGCTACACCTTC. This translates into CASSKSSGRVNYGYTF.

CDR3 coding DNA: TGTGCCAGCAGCTTAGTCGGACAGGCCAACTATGGCTACACCTTC. Its protein is CASSLVGQANYGYTF. The V call is TRBV11-2, the J call TRBJ1-2, with TRBD1 identical over 7 bases. The CDR3 extends over 15 amino acids. Germline V CDR1 and CDR2: SGHAT, FQNNGV. Losses at the gene ends were 1 base for V and 2 bases for J; bases not matched to a gene: 4.

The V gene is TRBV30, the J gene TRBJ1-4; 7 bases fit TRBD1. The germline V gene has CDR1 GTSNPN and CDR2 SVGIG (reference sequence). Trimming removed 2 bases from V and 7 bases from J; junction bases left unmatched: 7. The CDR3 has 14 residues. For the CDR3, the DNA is TGTGCCTGGAGTAAGGGGGCAGAAGGTGAAAAACTGTTTTTT. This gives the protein CAWSKGAEGEKLFF.

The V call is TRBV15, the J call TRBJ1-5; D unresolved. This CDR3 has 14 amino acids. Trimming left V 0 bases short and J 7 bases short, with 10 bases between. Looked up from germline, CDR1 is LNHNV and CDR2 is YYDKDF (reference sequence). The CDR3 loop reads CATSREVGRQPQHF. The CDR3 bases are TGTGCCACCAGCAGAGAAGTAGGGAGGCAGCCCCAGCATTTT.

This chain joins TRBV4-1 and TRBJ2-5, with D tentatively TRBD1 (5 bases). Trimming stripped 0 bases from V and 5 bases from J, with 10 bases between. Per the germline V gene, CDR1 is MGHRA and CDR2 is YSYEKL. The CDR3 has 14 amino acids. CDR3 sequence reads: CASSQDDSLETQYF. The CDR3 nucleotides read TGCGCCAGCAGCCAAGACGACAGTCTTGAGACCCAGTACTTC.

The CDR3 nucleotides read TGTGCCAGCAGCTTAGTAGTCGATTCCCCCTTCAATGAGCAGTTCTTC. Its protein is CASSLVVDSPFNEQFF. The chain recombines TRBV11-2 with TRBJ2-1; no clear D gene. The V gene's germline CDR1 is SGHAT and CDR2 FQNNGV. V gave up 1 base and J gave up 6 bases, with 16 bases separating them. The CDR3 is 16 amino acids.

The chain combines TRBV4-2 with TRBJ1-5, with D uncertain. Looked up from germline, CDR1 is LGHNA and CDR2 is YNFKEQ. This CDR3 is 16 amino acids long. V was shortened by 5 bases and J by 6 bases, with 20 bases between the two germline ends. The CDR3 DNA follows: TGTGCCAGCAGCTACCGCCTTAGACGGGTCGGTCAGCCCCAGCATTTT. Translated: CASSYRLRRVGQPQHF.

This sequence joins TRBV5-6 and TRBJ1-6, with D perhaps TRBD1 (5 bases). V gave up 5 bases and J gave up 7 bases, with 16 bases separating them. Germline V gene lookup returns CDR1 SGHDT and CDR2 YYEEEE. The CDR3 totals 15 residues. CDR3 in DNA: TGTGCCAGCAGATACCAGGGCCTCCAAAATTCACCCCTCCACTTT. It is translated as CASRYQGLQNSPLHF.

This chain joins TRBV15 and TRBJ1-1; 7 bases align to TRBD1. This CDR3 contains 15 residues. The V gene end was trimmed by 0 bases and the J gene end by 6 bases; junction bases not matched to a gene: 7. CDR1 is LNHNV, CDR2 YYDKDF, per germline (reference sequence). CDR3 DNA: TGTGCCACCAGCAGAGATTTTAAGGGGGCCGCTGAAGCTTTCTTT. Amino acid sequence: CATSRDFKGAAEAFF.

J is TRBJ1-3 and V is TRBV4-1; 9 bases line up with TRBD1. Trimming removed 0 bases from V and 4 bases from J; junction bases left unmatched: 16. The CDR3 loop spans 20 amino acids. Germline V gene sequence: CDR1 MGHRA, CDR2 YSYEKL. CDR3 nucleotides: TGCGCCAGCAGCCAAGATTTCGACCTTTACAGGGGGCAACGGGGAAACACCATATATTTT. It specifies CASSQDFDLYRGQRGNTIYF.

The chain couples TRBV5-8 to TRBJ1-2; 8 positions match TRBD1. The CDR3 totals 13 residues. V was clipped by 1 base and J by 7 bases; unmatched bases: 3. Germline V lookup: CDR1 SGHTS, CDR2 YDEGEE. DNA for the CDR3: TGTGCCAGCAGCTTGTCAGGGGGCCTTGGCTACACCTTC. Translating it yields CASSLSGGLGYTF. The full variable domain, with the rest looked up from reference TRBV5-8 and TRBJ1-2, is EAGVTQSPTHLIKTRGQQATLRCSPISGHTSVYWYQQALGLGLQFLLWYDEGEERNRGNFPPRFSGRQFPNYSSELNVNALELEDSALYLCASSLSGGLGYTFGSGTRLTVV.

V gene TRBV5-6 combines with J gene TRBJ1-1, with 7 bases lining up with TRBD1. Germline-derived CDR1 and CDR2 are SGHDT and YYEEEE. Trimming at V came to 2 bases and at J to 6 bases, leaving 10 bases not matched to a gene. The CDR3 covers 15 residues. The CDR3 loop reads CASSLEQGLASEAFF. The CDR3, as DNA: TGTGCCAGCAGCTTAGAACAGGGGCTAGCTTCTGAAGCTTTCTTT.

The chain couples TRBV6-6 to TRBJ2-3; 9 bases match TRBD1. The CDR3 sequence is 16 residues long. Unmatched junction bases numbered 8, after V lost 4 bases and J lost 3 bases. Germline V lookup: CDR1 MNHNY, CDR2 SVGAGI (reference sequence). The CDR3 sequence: CASSSNRGQGTDTQYF. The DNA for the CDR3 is TGTGCCAGCAGTTCGAACAGGGGGCAGGGAACAGATACGCAGTATTTT.

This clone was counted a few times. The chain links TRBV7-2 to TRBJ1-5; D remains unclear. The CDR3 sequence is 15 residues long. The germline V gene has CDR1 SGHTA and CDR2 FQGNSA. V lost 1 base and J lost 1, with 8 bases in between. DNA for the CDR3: TGTGCCAGCAGCTTAGGTGCAGTGAGCAATCAGCCCCAGCATTTT. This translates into CASSLGAVSNQPQHF.

This CDR3 reads CASRFSGIGVSEQYF. The CDR3 region has the DNA TGCGCCAGCAGGTTTTCAGGGATAGGGGTTAGCGAGCAGTACTTC. This sequence joins TRBV5-1 and TRBJ2-7; D perhaps matches TRBD1 (5 bases). This CDR3 is 15 amino acids long. Germline V gene sequence: CDR1 SGHRS, CDR2 YFSETQ. With 5 bases removed from V and 6 bases from J, the gap between germline ends came to 21 bases.

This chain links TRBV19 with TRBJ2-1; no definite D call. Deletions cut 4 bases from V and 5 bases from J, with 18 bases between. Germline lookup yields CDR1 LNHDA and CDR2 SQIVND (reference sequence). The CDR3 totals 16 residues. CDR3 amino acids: CASSSGVVNRDNEQFF. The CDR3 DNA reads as TGTGCCAGTAGTAGCGGCGTGGTTAATCGGGACAATGAGCAGTTCTTC. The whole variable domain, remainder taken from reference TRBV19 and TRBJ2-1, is DGGITQSPKYLFRKEGQNVTLSCEQNLNHDAMYWYRQDPGQGLRLIYYSQIVNDFQKGDIAEGYSVSREKKESFPLTVTSAQKNPTAFYLCASSSGVVNRDNEQFFGPGTRLTVL.

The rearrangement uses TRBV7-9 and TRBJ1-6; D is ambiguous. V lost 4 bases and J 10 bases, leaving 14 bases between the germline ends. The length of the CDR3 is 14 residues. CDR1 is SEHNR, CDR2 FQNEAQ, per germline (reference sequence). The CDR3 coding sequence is TGTGCCAGCAGCTCGTCGAGGGATGAATCACCCCTCCACTTT. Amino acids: CASSSSRDESPLHF.

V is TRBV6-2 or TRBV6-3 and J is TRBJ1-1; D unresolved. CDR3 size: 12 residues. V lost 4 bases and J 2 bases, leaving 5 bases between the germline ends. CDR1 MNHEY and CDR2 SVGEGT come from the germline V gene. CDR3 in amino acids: CASSSVNTEAFF. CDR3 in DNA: TGTGCCAGCAGTTCCGTTAACACTGAAGCTTTCTTT.

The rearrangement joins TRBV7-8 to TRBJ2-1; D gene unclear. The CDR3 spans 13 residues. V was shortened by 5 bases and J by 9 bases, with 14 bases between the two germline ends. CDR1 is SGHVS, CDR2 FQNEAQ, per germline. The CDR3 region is CASSLNEDGEQFF. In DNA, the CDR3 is TGTGCCAGCAGCCTCAACGAGGATGGTGAGCAGTTCTTC.

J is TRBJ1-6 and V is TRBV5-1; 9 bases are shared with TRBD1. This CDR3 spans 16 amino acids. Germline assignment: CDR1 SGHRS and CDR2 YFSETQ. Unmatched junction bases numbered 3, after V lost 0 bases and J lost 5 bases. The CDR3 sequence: CASSLDGQGNNSPLHF. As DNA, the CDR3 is TGCGCCAGCAGCTTGGACGGACAGGGGAATAATTCACCCCTCCACTTT.